The 25 T cell receptor beta chains given below trace back to one sample, sequenced in a study of T cells in tuberculosis. Produced via immunoSEQ multiplex PCR; TCRdb's table is partial and in-frame only. The table shows tens of thousands of clones, with 91% occurring only once. Time point meaning: new active TB diagnosis, blood taken before or within 7 days of starting treatment. Specimen: PBMCs, collected at tuberculosis diagnosis. These receptors were collected from an adult with tuberculosis.

The genes are TRBV7-6 and TRBJ1-2; TRBD1 is a possible D gene (6 bases). Germline V gene sequence: CDR1 SGHVS, CDR2 FNYEAQ. V shed 5 bases and J shed 4 bases, with 26 bases lying between them. The CDR3 length is 18 residues. The CDR3 reads CASSRSQGNLLNSYGYTF. CDR3 nucleotides: TGTGCCAGCAGCCGTTCTCAGGGGAACCTCCTAAATTCCTATGGCTACACCTTC.

The rearrangement uses TRBV7-6 and TRBJ2-1, with D unresolved. This CDR3 comprises 14 residues. Germline V gene lookup returns CDR1 SGHVS and CDR2 FNYEAQ. V gave up 5 bases and J gave up 8 bases, with 16 bases separating them. CDR3 DNA: TGTGCCAGCAGCCCGGTGACTCGCGGCGATGAGCAGTTCTTC. This gives the protein CASSPVTRGDEQFF.

This sequence joins TRBV7-2 and TRBJ2-2; 10 bases fit TRBD1. Unmatched junction bases numbered 3, after V lost 5 bases and J lost 3 bases. CDR3 length: 15 residues. Germline-derived CDR1 and CDR2 are SGHTA and FQGNSA. The CDR3 loop is CASSPGTGDTGELFF. CDR3 in DNA: TGTGCCAGCAGCCCCGGGACAGGGGACACCGGGGAGCTGTTTTTT.

J is TRBJ2-3 and V is TRBV6-4, with 9 nucleotides matching TRBD2. The V segment lost 3 bases and the J segment 1 base; nucleotides outside the gene matches: 5. This CDR3 is 16 amino acids long. Germline V gives CDR1 MRHNA, CDR2 SNTAGT. CDR3 amino acids: CASSDSGGFRTDTQYF. The CDR3 coding sequence is TGTGCCAGCAGTGATAGCGGGGGTTTCCGCACAGATACGCAGTATTTT.

The CDR3 region is CASSAGQGSMETQYF. The CDR3 DNA reads TGTGCCAGCAGCGCCGGACAGGGGAGTATGGAGACCCAGTACTTC. The chain uses TRBV7-7 and TRBJ2-5, with 9 nucleotides matching TRBD1. From germline, CDR1 is SSHAT and CDR2 FNYEAQ (reference sequence). This CDR3 is built from 15 residues. The V and J ends lost 5 bases and 5 bases, in that order; junction bases with no gene match: 9. The variable domain in full, completed from reference TRBV7-7 and TRBJ2-5, reads GAGVSQSPRYKVTKRGQDVTLRCDPISSHATLYWYQQALGQGPEFLTYFNYEAQPDKSGLPSDRFSAERPEGSISTLTIQRTEQRDSAMYRCASSAGQGSMETQYFGPGTRLLVL.

The chain couples TRBV10-2 to TRBJ2-7; 7 bases align to TRBD2. Germline-derived CDR1 and CDR2 are WSHSY and SAAADI. There are 14 residues in the CDR3. The V and J ends lost 6 bases and 2 bases, in that order; junction bases with no gene match: 7. The CDR3 DNA reads as TGCGCCAGCAGGCAGGGACTAACGGCCTACGAGCAGTACGTC. As protein: CASRQGLTAYEQYV.

The chain combines TRBV4-2 with TRBJ2-1, with 9 bases identical to TRBD2. V gave up 0 bases and J gave up 2 bases; unmatched junction bases: 2. Germline CDR1 is LGHNA and CDR2 is YNFKEQ. This CDR3 has 16 amino acids. The CDR3 loop is CASSQDASGAYNEQFF. The CDR3 DNA sequence: TGTGCCAGCAGCCAAGACGCTAGCGGGGCCTACAATGAGCAGTTCTTC.

The CDR3 region has the DNA TGTGCCAGCAGTGACTCGTTTCAGTCAGATACGCAGTATTTT. The encoded protein is CASSDSFQSDTQYF. V gene TRBV6-4 combines with J gene TRBJ2-3; D not certain. CDR3 size: 14 residues. The V gene's germline CDR1 is MRHNA and CDR2 SNTAGT. Trimming pared 0 bases from V and 4 bases from J, leaving 8 bases between.

The CDR3 reads CASSARGAGLLWQYV. The DNA of the CDR3 is TGTGCCAGCAGTGCCCGGGGAGCGGGGCTTCTTTGGCAGTACGTC. J is TRBJ2-7 and V is TRBV6-5; 7 nucleotides match TRBD2. V dropped 5 bases and J dropped 9; count of bases not matched to a gene: 16. The germline V gene has CDR1 MNHEY and CDR2 SVGAGI. The CDR3 spans 15 residues.

The J gene is TRBJ2-3, the V gene TRBV5-1, with TRBD2 identical over 9 bases. Trimming at V came to 2 bases and at J to 3 bases, leaving 4 bases not matched to a gene. The CDR3 is 15 residues long. The germline V gene has CDR1 SGHRS and CDR2 YFSETQ. The CDR3 coding sequence is TGCGCCAGCAGCTTCGGCGGGGGGGCTACAGATACGCAGTATTTT. It is translated as CASSFGGGATDTQYF.

Comments on this clone: The same CDR3 can be traced to other DNA sequences in this sample. The chain uses TRBV6-5 and TRBJ1-2; 9 bases map to TRBD1. The CDR3 spans 16 residues. V trimming: 0 bases; J trimming: 5 bases; junction bases outside the gene matches: 7. CDR1 is MNHEY, CDR2 SVGAGI, per germline. The CDR3 is CASSYSRTGGGYGYTF. CDR3 nucleotide sequence: TGTGCCAGCAGTTACTCGAGAACAGGGGGCGGGTATGGCTACACCTTC.

This clone has just one count. The rearrangement links TRBV5-1 to TRBJ1-1, with a possible D match to TRBD1 (5 bases). The CDR3 consists of 16 residues. Per the germline V gene, CDR1 is SGHRS and CDR2 is YFSETQ. V was clipped by 0 bases and J by 4 bases, with 16 bases between them. CDR3 nucleotide sequence: TGCGCCAGCAGCTTGGCCGTACAGGAGATGGGCACTGAAGCTTTCTTT. Translating gives CASSLAVQEMGTEAFF.

V usage is TRBV4-2 and J usage is TRBJ1-3; TRBD1 might be the D (6 bases). The CDR3 is made up of 12 amino acids. Germline CDR1 and CDR2: LGHNA and YNFKEQ. The V and J ends lost 4 bases and 8 bases respectively, with 9 bases between them. DNA of the CDR3: TGTGCCAGCAGCCCGAAGGGGGACACCATATATTTT. Encoded protein: CASSPKGDTIYF.

The chain links TRBV7-8 to TRBJ1-5, with unresolved D. The ends were cut back, 2 bases at V and 4 bases at J, with 15 bases in the middle. CDR3 length: 16 residues. Germline V gives CDR1 SGHVS, CDR2 FQNEAQ. CDR3 region: CASSLTMGSGNQPQHF. CDR3 nucleotide sequence: TGTGCCAGCAGCTTAACTATGGGCAGCGGGAATCAGCCCCAGCATTTT. Full variable domain (outside the CDR3, taken from reference TRBV7-8 and TRBJ1-5): GAGVSQSPRYKVAKRGQDVALRCDPISGHVSLFWYQQALGQGPEFLTYFQNEAQLDKSGLPSDRFFAERPEGSVSTLKIQRTQQEDSAVYLCASSLTMGSGNQPQHFGDGTRLSIL.

This chain connects TRBV6-1 to TRBJ2-4; no reliable D call. Germline CDR1 is MNHNS and CDR2 is SASEGT. CDR3 size: 15 residues. Trimming pared 0 bases from V and 0 bases from J, leaving 6 bases between. The CDR3 DNA is TGTGCCAGCAGTGAAGCGCCAGAAGCCAAAAACATTCAGTACTTC. It specifies CASSEAPEAKNIQYF.

The V and J genes are TRBV7-2 and TRBJ2-5; 9 bases match TRBD2. Trimming removed 5 bases from V and 5 bases from J; junction bases left unmatched: 6. Per germline, CDR1 SGHTA and CDR2 FQGNSA. There are 14 residues in the CDR3. The chain's CDR3 is CASSSGGWRETQYF. The CDR3 DNA follows: TGTGCCAGCAGCAGCGGGGGGTGGCGGGAGACCCAGTACTTC. The full variable domain, with the rest looked up from reference TRBV7-2 and TRBJ2-5, is GAGVSQSPSNKVTEKGKDVELRCDPISGHTALYWYRQSLGQGLEFLIYFQGNSAPDKSGLPSDRFSAERTGGSVSTLTIQRTQQEDSAVYLCASSSGGWRETQYFGPGTRLLVL.

V is TRBV28 and J is TRBJ2-7, with 9 positions matching TRBD1. This CDR3 has 14 amino acids. J gave up 0 bases and V 8 bases, and 5 bases lay outside the gene matches. Germline V gene sequence: CDR1 MDHEN, CDR2 SYDVKM. CDR3 in DNA: TGTGCCAGCGGGACAGGGCCCCACTCCTACGAGCAGTACGTC. Translated, it gives CASGTGPHSYEQYV.

This chain's CDR3 is CASSQAGDTQYF. The DNA for the CDR3 is TGTGCCAGCAGCCAGGCCGGGGATACGCAGTATTTT. This chain connects TRBV4-2 to TRBJ2-3; D gene unclear. CDR1 and CDR2 (germline): LGHNA, YNFKEQ. The CDR3 is 12 residues long. V was shortened by 3 bases and J by 6 bases, with 7 bases between the two germline ends.

The V call is TRBV11-2, the J call TRBJ1-2, with D unclear. Trimming shortened V by 7 bases and J by 1 base, and 10 bases separated the two germline ends. The CDR3 length is 13 residues. Germline assignment: CDR1 SGHAT and CDR2 FQNNGV. CDR3 bases: TGTGCCAGCACCCCACATGGTAACTATGGCTACACCTTC. Protein sequence: CASTPHGNYGYTF.

This clone showed up just a few times. The rearrangement links TRBV10-3 to TRBJ2-1, with D possibly TRBD2 on 6 matching bases. V was trimmed by 6 bases and J by 10 bases, leaving 19 bases between them. Looked up from germline, CDR1 is ENHRY and CDR2 is SYGVKD. CDR3 length equals 14 residues. In DNA form, the CDR3 reads TGTGCCATCAGCCCTACGGGAGAATTTAAGGAGCAGTTCTTC. Translating gives CAISPTGEFKEQFF.

This chain connects TRBV4-2 to TRBJ2-2; 15 nucleotides match TRBD2. CDR1 is LGHNA, CDR2 YNFKEQ, per germline. V lost 4 bases to trimming and J lost 7 bases; unmatched junction nucleotides: 10. The CDR3 loop spans 18 amino acids. The CDR3 region has the DNA TGTGCCAGCAGCCCCCGGACTAGCGGGGGGGACGGTAGCGGGGAGCTGTTTTTT. Encoded protein: CASSPRTSGGDGSGELFF.

The V and J genes are TRBV2 and TRBJ1-6; D remains unclear. The CDR3 totals 16 residues. Looked up from germline, CDR1 is SNHLY and CDR2 is FYNNEI. Deletions cut 4 bases from V and 2 bases from J, with 12 bases between. In nucleotides, the CDR3 is TGTGCCAGCAGTGGAGGGTCGCTCCCCTATAATTCACCCCTCCACTTT. Translated, it gives CASSGGSLPYNSPLHF.

The genes are TRBV13 and TRBJ2-7; 8 bases align to TRBD2. Trimming cost V 4 bases and J 0 bases; bases outside gene matches: 2. The length of the CDR3 is 14 residues. CDR1 PRHDT and CDR2 FYEKMQ come from the germline V gene (reference sequence). The DNA for the CDR3 is TGTGCCAGCAGCTCCGGGACTAGCTCCTACGAGCAGTACTTC. Translating gives CASSSGTSSYEQYF.

The CDR3 DNA reads as TGTGCCAGCAGCCGTTATACCCCGGTCGCGAACACCGGGGAGCTGTTTTTT. Its protein is CASSRYTPVANTGELFF. The chain links TRBV11-3 to TRBJ2-2; no clear D gene. Germline V gene lookup returns CDR1 SGHNT and CDR2 YENEEA. The CDR3 extends over 17 amino acids. V lost 5 bases and J lost 0, with 16 bases in between.

The chain recombines TRBV9 with TRBJ1-5; D unresolved. Germline CDR1 SGDLS, CDR2 YYNGEE. CDR3 length equals 14 residues. The ends were cut back, 3 bases at V and 0 bases at J, with 7 bases in the middle. CDR3: CASSGPDSNQPQHF. The DNA of the CDR3 is TGTGCCAGCAGCGGTCCAGATAGCAATCAGCCCCAGCATTTT.